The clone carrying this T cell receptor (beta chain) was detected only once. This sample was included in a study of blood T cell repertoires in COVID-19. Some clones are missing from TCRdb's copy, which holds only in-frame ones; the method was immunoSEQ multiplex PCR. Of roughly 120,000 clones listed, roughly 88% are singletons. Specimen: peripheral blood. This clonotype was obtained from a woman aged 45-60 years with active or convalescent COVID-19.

The CDR3 region has the DNA TGTGCCAGCAGCGCGACAGGGTACCAAGAGACCCAGTACTTC. It specifies CASSATGYQETQYF. V usage is TRBV9 and J usage is TRBJ2-5; 7 nucleotides match TRBD1. The CDR3 runs 14 residues. Trimming cost V 3 bases and J 0 bases; bases outside gene matches: 2. Germline V gene sequence: CDR1 SGDLS, CDR2 YYNGEE.